One and the same sample provided the 12 T cell receptor beta chains below, sequenced in a study of T cells in Graves' hyperthyroidism and ophthalmopathy. RNA transcripts were the template for amplifying TCR beta CDR3 regions. HTBI primers were employed in a first-round RT-PCR of the TCR CDR3. TCRdb re-analysed the multiplex PCR reads in MiXCR, keeping a single row per CDR3 protein. The repertoire holds 620,000 or so distinct CDR3 sequences, with more than 12% as singletons. The sample consisted of blood. The receptors come from a woman between 45 and 60 years old with Graves' ophthalmopathy.

This clonotype was counted many times. V gene TRBV27 combines with J gene TRBJ2-2; 7 bases align to TRBD2. V was pared by 3 bases and J by 0 bases, with 7 bases of the junction left unmatched. Germline loops: CDR1 MNHEY, CDR2 SMNVEV (reference sequence). The CDR3 extends over 17 amino acids. CDR3 nucleotide sequence: TGTGCCAGCAGTTTCCCCCCTCTAGCGGCGAACACCGGGGAGCTGTTTTTT. Protein sequence: CASSFPPLAANTGELFF.

This clonotype has ten or more counts. V is TRBV30 and J is TRBJ1-1; a weak D match, TRBD1 (5 bases). The V end lost 2 bases, the J end lost 4 bases, and 11 bases lay between the germline ends. The CDR3 runs 13 residues. Germline V CDR1 and CDR2: GTSNPN, SVGIG (reference sequence). CDR3 sequence: CAWSQGPGTEAFF. CDR3 nucleotides: TGTGCCTGGAGTCAGGGACCTGGCACTGAAGCTTTCTTT.

Details on this clonotype: This may come from a read error, since a much larger clone is one base off. The V gene is TRBV28, the J gene TRBJ2-6, with 9 bases that match TRBD1. The CDR3 totals 16 residues. The ends lost 5 bases at V and 14 bases at J; junction bases unmatched: 16. Germline values: CDR1 MDHEN, CDR2 SYDVKM. CDR3 nucleotide sequence: TGTGCCAGCAGTGTCACCCACAGGGGGCGTTACCGCATCCTGACTTTC. Protein: CASSVTHRGRYRILTF. Based on the CDR3 plus reference TRBV28 and TRBJ2-6, the full variable domain is DVKVTQSSRYLVKRTGEKVFLECVQDMDHENMFWYRQDPGLGLRLIYFSYDVKMKEKGDIPEGYSVSREKKERFSLILESASTNQTSMYLCASSVTHRGRYRILTFGAGSRLTVL.

This clonotype was recorded at least ten times. The rearrangement links TRBV20-1 to TRBJ2-2; no reliable D call. Looked up from germline, CDR1 is DFQATT and CDR2 is SNEGSKA (reference sequence). This CDR3 spans 14 amino acids. Trimming removed 4 bases from V and 0 bases from J, with 9 bases in between. The CDR3 DNA reads as TGCAGTGCTATCGGGCAGCCGAACACCGGGGAGCTGTTTTTT. It specifies CSAIGQPNTGELFF.

The chain couples TRBV2 to TRBJ2-1; the D is unclear. CDR3 length: 13 amino acids. In germline, CDR1 is SNHLY, CDR2 FYNNEI. Trimming left V 10 bases short and J 1 base short, with 11 bases between. The DNA for the CDR3 is TGTGCCATATTGACTGGATCCTACAATGAGCAGTTCTTC. Protein sequence: CAILTGSYNEQFF.

This clonotype has ten or more counts. The chain joins TRBV6-5 to TRBJ1-5; 8 bases align to TRBD1. The trim removed 1 base at V and 0 bases at J, leaving 5 bases unmatched. CDR3 length: 17 residues. Germline V CDR1 and CDR2: MNHEY, SVGAGI. CDR3 sequence reads: CASSYLTGAISNQPQHF. The CDR3 region has the DNA TGTGCCAGCAGTTACTTGACAGGGGCGATTAGCAATCAGCCCCAGCATTTT.

This clonotype was observed many times. The V and J genes are TRBV28 and TRBJ1-2, with D perhaps matching TRBD1 (6 bases). The CDR3 runs 13 residues. Per germline, CDR1 MDHEN and CDR2 SYDVKM. The germline V and J ends were trimmed by 7 bases and 6 bases, with 15 bases remaining between them. This chain's CDR3 is CASKGGVKNGYTF. Here the CDR3 DNA reads TGTGCCAGCAAGGGGGGGGTGAAAAATGGCTACACCTTC.

This clonotype was seen more than once but under ten times. The chain couples TRBV30 to TRBJ2-1; weak D call: TRBD1 (5 bases). The CDR3 loop spans 18 amino acids. The germline V and J ends were trimmed by 1 base and 7 bases, with 26 bases remaining between them. CDR1 is GTSNPN and CDR2 is SVGIG in the germline V gene (reference sequence). The CDR3, as DNA: TGTGCCTGGAGTGGTCCCCCGAAACAGGAATTGTGGTTTAATGAGCAGTTCTTC. Residues: CAWSGPPKQELWFNEQFF.

Points on this clonotype: Since a much larger clone is just one base distant, this may be a read error. The V and J genes are TRBV18 and TRBJ2-2, with D possibly matching TRBD2 (6 bases). This CDR3 contains 16 residues. The V gene lost 8 bases and the J gene lost 1 base, with 17 bases spanning the gap. Germline V gives CDR1 KGHSH, CDR2 LQKENI. The CDR3 DNA reads TGTGCCAGCCCTAAAATATCGGGAGTGAACACCGGGGAGCTGTTTTTT. Residues: CASPKISGVNTGELFF.

This clonotype was recorded many times. The chain has TRBV11-2 and TRBJ2-2; TRBD1 agrees at 10 bases. Trimming removed 1 base from V and 4 bases from J; junction bases left unmatched: 0. This CDR3 contains 15 residues. The V gene's germline CDR1 is SGHAT and CDR2 FQNNGV. CDR3: CASSLGDRGTGELFF. The CDR3 DNA reads TGTGCCAGCAGCTTAGGGGACAGGGGCACCGGGGAGCTGTTTTTT.

V usage is TRBV5-1 and J usage is TRBJ2-3; D possibly corresponds to TRBD2 (5 bases). This CDR3 is 13 amino acids long. V lost 7 bases and J lost 2, with 11 bases in between. Germline CDR1 SGHRS, CDR2 YFSETQ. The CDR3 bases are TGCGCCAGCCGGCCGGGGAACACAGATACGCAGTATTTT. This sequence encodes CASRPGNTDTQYF.

The rearrangement uses TRBV12-3 or TRBV12-4 and TRBJ1-2, with TRBD1 identical over 9 bases. The V segment lost 1 base and the J segment 0 bases; nucleotides outside the gene matches: 15. This CDR3 region has 20 residues. CDR3 region: CASSLGGPGQGFKANYGYTF. The CDR3 coding sequence is TGTGCCAGCAGTTTAGGAGGACCGGGACAGGGTTTTAAGGCTAACTATGGCTACACCTTC.